This T cell receptor beta chain was sequenced in a study of T cells after yellow fever vaccination. Trimming took 0 bases from V and 0 from J, leaving 10 bases between them. The CDR3 spans 15 residues. The V gene's germline CDR1 is SGHNT and CDR2 YYREEE (reference sequence). Via MiXCR, TCRdb re-called the 5' RACE reads, giving one row per CDR3 protein. Seen here are over 200,000 distinct CDR3 sequences, 6% to 8% observed once, and the top ten hold 1% to 1.2%. This chain uses TRBV5-4 with TRBJ2-7; D possibly corresponds to TRBD1 (6 bases). The input for sequencing was CD4+ T cells sorted from PBMCs, taken on the day of the yellow fever booster vaccination. The TCR sequence derives from a man aged 30 to 39 who received the YFV17D yellow fever vaccine. Here the CDR3 DNA reads TGTGCCAGCAGCTTGGCACAGGGCGCCTCCTACGAGCAGTACTTC. It encodes CASSLAQGASYEQYF.